This T cell receptor beta chain was documented in a study of monozygotic twins with inflammatory bowel disease. Each donor gave over 2 ml of peripheral blood. Germline V gene data show CDR1 as SGDLS and CDR2 as YYNGEE. The CDR3 loop spans 16 amino acids. TCRdb reprocessed the 5' RACE reads and keeps a single row for each CDR3 protein, giving no DNA. The sample table sets out about 380,000 distinct CDR3 sequences. The genes are TRBV9 and TRBJ2-2. The clonotype was recovered from a human donor with ulcerative colitis or Crohn's disease, or a healthy co-twin of an affected twin (not recorded which). The specimen sequenced was blood. CDR3: CASSPTIGQSTGELFF.